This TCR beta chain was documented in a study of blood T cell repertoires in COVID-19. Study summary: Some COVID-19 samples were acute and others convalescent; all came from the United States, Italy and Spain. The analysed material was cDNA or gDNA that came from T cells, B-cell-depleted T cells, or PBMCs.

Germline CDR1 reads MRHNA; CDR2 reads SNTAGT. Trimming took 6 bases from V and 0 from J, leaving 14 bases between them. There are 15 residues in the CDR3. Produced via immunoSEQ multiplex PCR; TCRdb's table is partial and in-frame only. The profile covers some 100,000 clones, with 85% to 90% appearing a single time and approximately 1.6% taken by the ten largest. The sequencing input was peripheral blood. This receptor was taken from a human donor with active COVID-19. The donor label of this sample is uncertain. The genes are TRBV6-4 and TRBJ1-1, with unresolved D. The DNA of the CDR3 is TGTGCCAGCAGCCTGGGTGGGCAGATGAACACTGAAGCTTTCTTT. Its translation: CASSLGGQMNTEAFF.